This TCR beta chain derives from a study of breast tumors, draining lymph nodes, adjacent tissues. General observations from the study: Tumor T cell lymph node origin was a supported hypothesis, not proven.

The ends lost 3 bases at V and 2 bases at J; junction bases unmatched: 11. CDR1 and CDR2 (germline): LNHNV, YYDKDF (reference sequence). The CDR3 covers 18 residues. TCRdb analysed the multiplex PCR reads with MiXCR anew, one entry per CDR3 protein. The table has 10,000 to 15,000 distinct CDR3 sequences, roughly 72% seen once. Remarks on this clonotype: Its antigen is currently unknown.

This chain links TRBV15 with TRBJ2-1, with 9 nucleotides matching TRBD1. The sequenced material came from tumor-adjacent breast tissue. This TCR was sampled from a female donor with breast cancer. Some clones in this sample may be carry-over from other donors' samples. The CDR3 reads CATSREFSGQGTYNEQFF. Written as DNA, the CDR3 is TGTGCCACCAGCAGGGAATTCTCTGGACAGGGGACCTACAATGAGCAGTTCTTC.